The rows below give T cell receptor beta chains drawn from one sample of a study of T cells in Graves' hyperthyroidism and ophthalmopathy. Each CDR3 protein gets one entry after TCRdb re-called the multiplex PCR reads with MiXCR. The sample consists of 600,000 to 900,000 distinct CDR3 sequences, over 15% of them appearing once. The specimen was blood. The receptor set was obtained from a man aged 18 to 29 with Graves' hyperthyroidism. Both conserved end residues are part of each CDR3. A D gene is named only where the DNA matches it firmly. Part of the rows lack a size; the others show once, few, many or a class for expanded clones.

TGTGCCAGCAACGCTGGGGGTAGCGGGAGGACCTACAATGAGCAGTTCTTC CASNAGGSGRTYNEQFF many TRBJ2-1 TRBV7-2 TRBD2
TGTGCCAGCAGTCTAAGGGGGACAGGGGCCTACGAAGAGACCCAGTACTTC CASSLRGTGAYEETQYF many TRBJ2-5 TRBV28 TRBD1
TGCAGCGTTGATCTGACCACAGGGTTGGACATTCAGTACTTC CSVDLTTGLDIQYF - TRBJ2-4 TRBV29-1 -
TGCGCCAGCAGCCACCCCGTGCAGGGCACTGAAGCTTTCTTT CASSHPVQGTEAFF few TRBJ1-1 TRBV4-1 -
TGTGCCAGCAGTACAGGGGACCCCTCGGGGGCCTACGAGCAGTACTTC CASSTGDPSGAYEQYF many TRBJ2-7 TRBV6-1 -
TGTGCCAGCAGTTACGAGCTGCGGGAGACCCAGTACTTC CASSYELRETQYF - TRBJ2-5 TRBV6-5 -
TGCAGTGCTATCAAACCGGGACAACTAAGTCAGCCCCAGCATTTT CSAIKPGQLSQPQHF - TRBJ1-5 TRBV20-1 -
TGTGCCAGCAGAGGGGGAAGGGTTGGGGCCAAAAACATTCAGTACTTC CASRGGRVGAKNIQYF - TRBJ2-4 TRBV6-1 -
TGTGCCAGCAGTTTACCCTCCCACAGAGAAGCTTTCTTT CASSLPSHREAFF many TRBJ1-1 TRBV28 -
TGTGCCACCAGCAGCAACAGGGTCACCGGGGAGCTGTTTTTT CATSSNRVTGELFF few TRBJ2-2 TRBV15 -
TGCAGTGCTAGAGTGACTAGCGGGAGCGCAGATACGCAGTATTTT CSARVTSGSADTQYF - TRBJ2-3 TRBV20-1 TRBD2
TGCGCCAGCAGCCAACAAAAGGAAGCGGATCACACCGGGGAGCTGTTTTTT CASSQQKEADHTGELFF - TRBJ2-2 TRBV4-3 -
TGTGCCAGCAGCTTAGCTATGGGACTAGGCAATGAGCAGTTCTTC CASSLAMGLGNEQFF few TRBJ2-1 TRBV7-9 TRBD2
TGTGCCAGTAGTAAGTTAGTTAGGAACACCGGGGAGCTGTTTTTT CASSKLVRNTGELFF few TRBJ2-2 TRBV19 -
TGTGCCACCAGCAGAGATAAGACGAATACCTTGTGGACTGAAGCTTTCTTT CATSRDKTNTLWTEAFF many TRBJ1-1 TRBV15 -
TGTGCCAGCAGCCCCCATCCGACAGACCCCTCTAGGGAGCAGTACTTC CASSPHPTDPSREQYF many TRBJ2-7 TRBV3-1 -
TGTGCCAGCAGTCCGGGGACTAGGGACGAGCAGTACTTC CASSPGTRDEQYF - TRBJ2-7 TRBV28 TRBD2
TGTGCCAGCAGTCCCATAGCGGGAGGGCCGGGGGAGCAGTACTTC CASSPIAGGPGEQYF many TRBJ2-7 TRBV12-3/TRBV12-4 TRBD2
TGTGCCAGCAGCTTAGGCAAGGGCGATGGCTACACCTTC CASSLGKGDGYTF few TRBJ1-2 TRBV11-1 -
TGTGCCAGCAGCGTAGGAGGCGGGAGTCACGAGCAGTACTTC CASSVGGGSHEQYF - TRBJ2-7 TRBV9 TRBD2
TGTGCCAGCAGCTCCCGCTTTTACTGCCACGGGTACTTC CASSSRFYCHGYF - TRBJ2-5 TRBV7-2 -
TGCAGCGTTGAAGGCCCGACTAGCGGACTCACCGGGGAGCTGTTTTTT CSVEGPTSGLTGELFF - TRBJ2-2 TRBV29-1 TRBD2
TGTGCCAGTAGTGGACCCCGGGACAGGGTCGCCGGGGAGCTGTTTTTT CASSGPRDRVAGELFF - TRBJ2-2 TRBV19 TRBD1
TGTGCCAGCAGCTTAGTTATGAGTAGCACAGATACGCAGTATTTT CASSLVMSSTDTQYF - TRBJ2-3 TRBV11-2 -
TGCAGTGCGCTGACAGGGAACACCGGGGAGCTGTTTTTT CSALTGNTGELFF few TRBJ2-2 TRBV20-1 -
TGCAGCGTTGGGTTGGACGGTATGTCCCAGCATTTT CSVGLDGMSQHF few TRBJ1-5 TRBV29-1 -
TGTGCCACCAGTGACGGGGAGGGCGGCGGCACTGAAGCTTTCTTT CATSDGEGGGTEAFF - TRBJ1-1 TRBV24-1 -
TGTGCCAGCAGTGGGCCGGGACAGGCCCCGGGGACCCAGTACTTC CASSGPGQAPGTQYF many TRBJ2-5 TRBV28 TRBD1
TGTGCCAGCGGGCAGGGGGCGCGTAGCGGGCGGGAGCTGTTTTTT CASGQGARSGRELFF few TRBJ2-2 TRBV6-2/TRBV6-3 -
TGTGCCAGCAGCTTTTACAGTACCTACGAGCAGTACTTC CASSFYSTYEQYF - TRBJ2-7 TRBV7-9 -
TGCAGCGTTGAGCCCGAGGGAGCGGGATCCACAGATACGCAGTATTTT CSVEPEGAGSTDTQYF - TRBJ2-3 TRBV29-1 TRBD2
TGTGCCAGCAGCTGGCGGGACGGCACAGATACGCAATATTTT CASSWRDGTDTQYF few TRBJ2-3 TRBV27 -
TGTGCCAGCGCGGCTAGCGGCCCCTACGAGCAGTACTTC CASAASGPYEQYF - TRBJ2-7 TRBV6-1 TRBD2
TGCGCCAGCAGCCCGCAGCCTCCGAACACCGGGGAGCTGTTTTTT CASSPQPPNTGELFF - TRBJ2-2 TRBV5-1 -
TGTGCCAGCAGCGTAGCGGGGGTTCAAGAGACCCAGTACTTC CASSVAGVQETQYF - TRBJ2-5 TRBV9 -
TGCAGCGTTGAAACAGGCGTTGATCAGCCCCAGCATTTT CSVETGVDQPQHF - TRBJ1-5 TRBV29-1 -